The 17 T cell receptor beta chains in this list originate from one sample, sequenced in a study of neurological immune-mediated disorders. MiXCR, run by TCRdb on the 5' RACE reads, gives a single entry per CDR3 protein. Of some 21,000 distinct CDR3 sequences in the sample, 5% to 7% are singletons; the top ten hold about 48%. The sample comprised CD8+ T cells from blood. The receptors derive from a man between 18 and 35 years old in good health.

This clonotype showed up many times. The V and J genes are TRBV7-8 and TRBJ2-1; TRBD2 agrees at 7 bases. Germline CDR1 reads SGHVS; CDR2 reads FQNEAQ. The ends lost 5 bases at V and 6 bases at J; junction bases unmatched: 7. The CDR3 is 14 amino acids. CDR3 loop: CASSPGAGSNEQFF. The CDR3 DNA reads as TGTGCCAGCAGCCCAGGAGCGGGGTCCAATGAGCAGTTCTTC.

This clonotype was seen repeatedly, ten times or more. The CDR3 loop is CASSYYGDRSYEQYF. The CDR3 DNA sequence: TGTGCCAGCAGTTACTATGGGGACAGATCCTACGAGCAGTACTTC. V is TRBV6-5 and J is TRBJ2-7; 7 nucleotides agree with TRBD1. CDR1 is MNHEY, CDR2 SVGAGI, per germline. This CDR3 has 15 amino acids. Trimming removed 1 base from V and 1 base from J; junction bases left unmatched: 4.

This clonotype was seen ten or more times. This sequence joins TRBV25-1 and TRBJ1-1, with 7 bases identical to TRBD1. The ends lost 6 bases at V and 3 bases at J; junction bases unmatched: 10. This CDR3 has 15 residues. The V gene's germline CDR1 is MGHDK and CDR2 SYGVNS. The CDR3 protein is CASSRDRIRDTEAFF. Here the CDR3 DNA reads TGTGCCAGCAGCCGGGACAGAATACGGGACACTGAAGCTTTCTTT. The complete variable domain, with remaining parts taken from reference TRBV25-1 and TRBJ1-1, reads EADIYQTPRYLVIGTGKKITLECSQTMGHDKMYWYQQDPGMELHLIHYSYGVNSTEKGDLSSESTVSRIRTEHFPLTLESARPSHTSQYLCASSRDRIRDTEAFFGQGTRLTVV.

This clonotype was picked up many times. The chain combines TRBV12-3 or TRBV12-4 with TRBJ1-2; possibly TRBD1 for D (6 bases). V was trimmed by 6 bases and J by 3 bases, leaving 17 bases between them. The CDR3 loop spans 15 amino acids. Here the CDR3 DNA reads TGTGCCAGCAGCGACGGACAGACCCAGTACTATGGCTACACCTTC. Translated: CASSDGQTQYYGYTF.

There are many counts of this clonotype. The genes are TRBV7-6 and TRBJ1-6; D remains ambiguous. The CDR3 has 13 residues. Trimming left V 5 bases short and J 9 bases short, with 11 bases between. Germline lookup yields CDR1 SGHVS and CDR2 FNYEAQ. CDR3 in DNA: TGTGCCAGCAGCCCCCTGGGCGGTTCACCCCTCCACTTT. This translates into CASSPLGGSPLHF. The full variable domain, in which reference TRBV7-6 and TRBJ1-6 provide the parts outside the CDR3, is GAGVSQSPRYKVTKRGQDVALRCDPISGHVSLYWYRQALGQGPEFLTYFNYEAQQDKSGLPNDRFSAERPEGSISTLTIQRTEQRDSAMYRCASSPLGGSPLHFGNGTRLTVT.

This clonotype was found many times. The chain recombines TRBV6-5 with TRBJ1-6; D is unclear. Germline values: CDR1 MNHEY, CDR2 SVGAGI. The CDR3 spans 15 residues. V was clipped by 2 bases and J by 8 bases, with 13 bases between them. The CDR3 loop is CASSYIEADYSPLHF. CDR3 nucleotides: TGTGCCAGCAGTTACATTGAGGCGGACTATTCACCCCTCCACTTT.

This clonotype was counted at least ten times. V and J are TRBV13 and TRBJ1-5; D is ambiguous. CDR1 PRHDT and CDR2 FYEKMQ come from the germline V gene (reference sequence). With 0 bases removed from V and 3 bases from J, the gap between germline ends came to 9 bases. The CDR3 has 15 residues. CDR3 residues: CASSLGPWNNQPQHF. As DNA, the CDR3 is TGTGCCAGCAGCTTAGGCCCCTGGAACAATCAGCCCCAGCATTTT.

In this sample, this clonotype turned up once. The chain uses TRBV19 and TRBJ1-1; 7 nucleotides match TRBD1. The CDR3 has 15 amino acids. Germline V CDR1 and CDR2: LNHDA, SQIVND (reference sequence). V was pared by 10 bases and J by 0 bases, with 11 bases of the junction left unmatched. The CDR3 protein is CATTTGARMNTEAFF. The CDR3 nucleotides read TGTGCCACGACAACAGGGGCCCGCATGAACACTGAAGCTTTCTTT.

This clonotype occurred many times. Written as DNA, the CDR3 is TGTGCCACCAGCCATACTATATTCATCACAGATACGCAGTATTTT. Protein sequence: CATSHTIFITDTQYF. The chain couples TRBV15 to TRBJ2-3; no reliable D call. CDR1 is LNHNV and CDR2 is YYDKDF in the germline V gene (reference sequence). V lost 5 bases, J lost 2 bases, and 14 bases lay in between. The CDR3 length is 15 residues.

This clonotype was seen many times. The chain employs TRBV28 and TRBJ2-7; TRBD1 might be the D (6 bases). The CDR3 spans 11 residues. Germline loops: CDR1 MDHEN, CDR2 SYDVKM. Trimming left V 5 bases short and J 7 bases short, with 9 bases between. The CDR3 DNA reads TGTGCCAGCAGTACCGGGACAGAGCAGTACTTC. It codes for CASSTGTEQYF.

In its sample, this clonotype was seen many times. CDR3 region: CASSPNSDYEQYF. DNA of the CDR3: TGCGCCAGCAGCCCCAATTCGGACTACGAGCAGTACTTC. The chain employs TRBV4-1 and TRBJ2-7; D gene uncertain. This CDR3 has 13 amino acids. Germline loops: CDR1 MGHRA, CDR2 YSYEKL. V lost 4 bases and J 3 bases, leaving 10 bases between the germline ends.

This clonotype has ten or more counts. The chain carries TRBV4-3 and TRBJ1-2; 12 bases are a match to TRBD1. CDR1 is LGHNA and CDR2 is YSLEER in the germline V gene. The CDR3 extends over 15 amino acids. V lost 3 bases to trimming and J lost 4 bases; unmatched junction nucleotides: 3. The CDR3 sequence is CASSQGTGGLYGYTF. CDR3 DNA sequence: TGCGCCAGCAGCCAGGGGACAGGGGGCCTCTATGGCTACACCTTC.

Many counts were recorded for this clonotype. The J gene is TRBJ2-5, the V gene TRBV9; 7 nucleotides align to TRBD1. Germline lookup yields CDR1 SGDLS and CDR2 YYNGEE. J was trimmed by 2 bases and V by 3 bases; bases with no gene match: 4. The CDR3 contains 14 residues. CDR3: CASSGYRGQETQYF. For the CDR3, the DNA is TGTGCCAGCAGCGGGTACAGGGGTCAAGAGACCCAGTACTTC. The full variable domain, rest sourced from reference TRBV9 and TRBJ2-5, is DSGVTQTPKHLITATGQRVTLRCSPRSGDLSVYWYQQSLDQGLQFLIQYYNGEERAKGNILERFSAQQFPDLHSELNLSSLELGDSALYFCASSGYRGQETQYFGPGTRLLVL.

This clonotype was seen at least ten times. The chain couples TRBV10-3 to TRBJ2-2, with no clear D. Germline CDR1 reads ENHRY; CDR2 reads SYGVKD. V lost 7 bases and J lost 3, with 6 bases in between. The CDR3 extends over 12 amino acids. The CDR3 protein is CAIMTDTGELFF. Written as DNA, the CDR3 is TGTGCCATCATGACCGACACCGGGGAGCTGTTTTTT.

This clonotype was recorded many times. The V call is TRBV20-1, the J call TRBJ1-5, with a tentative D call TRBD1 (5 bases). The germline V gene encodes CDR1 DFQATT and CDR2 SNEGSKA (reference sequence). V was cut by 6 bases and J by 0 bases, with 15 bases left in between. There are 15 residues in the CDR3. CDR3: CSALDSEVSNQPQHF. Written as DNA, the CDR3 is TGCAGTGCCCTAGACAGTGAGGTTAGCAATCAGCCCCAGCATTTT.

This clonotype was observed at least ten times. V usage is TRBV5-1 and J usage is TRBJ2-7; D unresolved. This CDR3 is 15 amino acids long. V was shortened by 4 bases and J by 0 bases, with 14 bases between the two germline ends. CDR1 and CDR2 (germline): SGHRS, YFSETQ. The CDR3 bases are TGCGCCAGCAGCAAAACCGGACGGAGCTCCTACGAGCAGTACTTC. It yields the protein CASSKTGRSSYEQYF. Together with reference TRBV5-1 and TRBJ2-7, the CDR3 gives the full variable domain: KAGVTQTPRYLIKTRGQQVTLSCSPISGHRSVSWYQQTPGQGLQFLFEYFSETQRNKGNFPGRFSGRQFSNSRSEMNVSTLELGDSALYLCASSKTGRSSYEQYFGPGTRLTVT.

This clonotype was recorded many times. The chain uses TRBV5-6 and TRBJ1-1, with 8 bases that match TRBD1. The CDR3 extends over 14 amino acids. Germline-derived CDR1 and CDR2 are SGHDT and YYEEEE. V lost 2 bases and J lost 7; bases outside the gene matches: 7. CDR3 in amino acids: CASSFGQGGLEAFF. The CDR3 DNA reads as TGTGCCAGCAGCTTCGGACAGGGAGGACTTGAAGCTTTCTTT.